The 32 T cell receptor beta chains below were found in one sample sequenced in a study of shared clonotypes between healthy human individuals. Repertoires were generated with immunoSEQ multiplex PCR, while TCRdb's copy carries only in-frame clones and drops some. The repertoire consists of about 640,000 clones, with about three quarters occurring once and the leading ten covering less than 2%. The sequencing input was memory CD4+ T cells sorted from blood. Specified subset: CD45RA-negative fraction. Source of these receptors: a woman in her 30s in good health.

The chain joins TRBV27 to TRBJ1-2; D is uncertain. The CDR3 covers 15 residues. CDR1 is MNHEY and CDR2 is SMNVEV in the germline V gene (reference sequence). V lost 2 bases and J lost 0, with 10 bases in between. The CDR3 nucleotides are TGTGCCAGCAGTTTAATGGCAGACACTAACTATGGCTACACCTTC. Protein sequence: CASSLMADTNYGYTF.

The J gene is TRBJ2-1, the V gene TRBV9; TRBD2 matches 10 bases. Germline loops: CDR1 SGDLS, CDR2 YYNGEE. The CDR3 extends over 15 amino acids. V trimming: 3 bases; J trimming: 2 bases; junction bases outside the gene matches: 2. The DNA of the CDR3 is TGTGCCAGCAGCGCCACTAGCGGGGCCTACAATGAGCAGTTCTTC. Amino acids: CASSATSGAYNEQFF.

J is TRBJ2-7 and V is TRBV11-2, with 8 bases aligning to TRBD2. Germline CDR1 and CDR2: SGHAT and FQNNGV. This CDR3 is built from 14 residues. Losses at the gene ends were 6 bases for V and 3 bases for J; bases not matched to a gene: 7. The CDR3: CASSRAGAVYEQYF. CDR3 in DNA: TGTGCCAGCAGTAGAGCGGGAGCCGTCTACGAGCAGTACTTC.

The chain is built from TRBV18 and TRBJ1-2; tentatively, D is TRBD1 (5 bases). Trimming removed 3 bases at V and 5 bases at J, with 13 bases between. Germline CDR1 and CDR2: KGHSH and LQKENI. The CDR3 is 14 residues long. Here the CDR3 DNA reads TGTGCCAGCTCACCGCAGACAGAGCCTTATGGCTACACCTTC. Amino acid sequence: CASSPQTEPYGYTF.

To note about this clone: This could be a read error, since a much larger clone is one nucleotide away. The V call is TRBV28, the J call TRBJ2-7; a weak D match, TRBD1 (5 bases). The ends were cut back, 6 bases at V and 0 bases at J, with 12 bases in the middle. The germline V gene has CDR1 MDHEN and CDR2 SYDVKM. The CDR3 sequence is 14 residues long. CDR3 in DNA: TGTGCCAGCAGGCTGACAGATAACTCCTACGAGCAGTACTTC. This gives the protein CASRLTDNSYEQYF.

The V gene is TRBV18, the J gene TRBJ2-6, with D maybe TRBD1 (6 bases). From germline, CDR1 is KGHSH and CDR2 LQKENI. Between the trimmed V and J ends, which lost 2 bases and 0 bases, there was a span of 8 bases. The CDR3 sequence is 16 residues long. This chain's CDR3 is CASSPETGSGANVLTF. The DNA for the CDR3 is TGTGCCAGCTCACCAGAGACAGGCTCTGGGGCCAACGTCCTGACTTTC.

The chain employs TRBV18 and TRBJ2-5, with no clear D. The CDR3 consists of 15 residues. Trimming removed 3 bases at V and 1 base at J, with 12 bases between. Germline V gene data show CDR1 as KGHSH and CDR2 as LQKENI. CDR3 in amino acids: CASSPVKVLQETQYF. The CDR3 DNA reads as TGTGCCAGCTCACCGGTTAAGGTTCTCCAAGAGACCCAGTACTTC.

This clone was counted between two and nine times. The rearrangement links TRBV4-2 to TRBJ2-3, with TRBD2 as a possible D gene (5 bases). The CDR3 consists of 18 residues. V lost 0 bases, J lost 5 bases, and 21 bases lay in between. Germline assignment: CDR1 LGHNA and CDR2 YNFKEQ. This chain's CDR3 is CASSQDLLDSSVVDTQYF. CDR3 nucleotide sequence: TGTGCCAGCAGCCAAGACCTCCTGGACTCATCGGTCGTAGATACGCAGTATTTT.

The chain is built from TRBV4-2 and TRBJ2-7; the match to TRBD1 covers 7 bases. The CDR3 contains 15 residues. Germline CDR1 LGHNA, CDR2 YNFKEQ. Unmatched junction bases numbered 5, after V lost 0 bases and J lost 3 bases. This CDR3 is CASSQEETGYYEQYF. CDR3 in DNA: TGTGCCAGCAGCCAAGAGGAGACAGGGTACTACGAGCAGTACTTC.

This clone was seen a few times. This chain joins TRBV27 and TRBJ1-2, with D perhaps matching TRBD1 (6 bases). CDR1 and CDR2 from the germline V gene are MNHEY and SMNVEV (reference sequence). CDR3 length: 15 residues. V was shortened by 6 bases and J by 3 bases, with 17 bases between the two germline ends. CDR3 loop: CASRPTGRMDYGYTF. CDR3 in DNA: TGTGCCAGCAGACCTACAGGGCGGATGGACTATGGCTACACCTTC.

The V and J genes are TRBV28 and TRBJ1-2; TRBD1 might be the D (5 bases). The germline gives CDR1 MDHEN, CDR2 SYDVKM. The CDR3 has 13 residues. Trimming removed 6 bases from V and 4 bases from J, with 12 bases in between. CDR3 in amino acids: CASSPGVGYGYTF. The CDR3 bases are TGTGCCAGCAGCCCGGGGGTTGGCTATGGCTACACCTTC.

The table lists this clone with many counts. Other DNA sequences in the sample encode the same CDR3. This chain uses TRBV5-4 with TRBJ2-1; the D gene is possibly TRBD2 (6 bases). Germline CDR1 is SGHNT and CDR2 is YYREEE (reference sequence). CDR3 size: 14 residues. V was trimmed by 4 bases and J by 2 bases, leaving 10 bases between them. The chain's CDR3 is CASSRDSTYNEQFF. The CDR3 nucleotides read TGTGCCAGCAGCCGGGACTCAACCTACAATGAGCAGTTCTTC.

CDR3 sequence: CASSTASGGIGQPQHF. CDR3 nucleotides: TGTGCCAGCTCTACTGCCTCAGGGGGCATAGGTCAGCCCCAGCATTTT. The chain is built from TRBV2 and TRBJ1-5; 8 bases are a match to TRBD1. The ends lost 8 bases at V and 6 bases at J; junction bases unmatched: 15. CDR1 is SNHLY and CDR2 is FYNNEI in the germline V gene. This CDR3 comprises 16 residues.

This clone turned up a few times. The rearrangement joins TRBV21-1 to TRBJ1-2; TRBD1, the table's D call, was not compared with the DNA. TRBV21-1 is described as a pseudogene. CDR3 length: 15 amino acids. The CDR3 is CASSKVADSYYGYTF. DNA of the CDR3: TGTGCCAGCAGCAAGGTTGCGGACAGCTACTATGGCTACACCTTC.

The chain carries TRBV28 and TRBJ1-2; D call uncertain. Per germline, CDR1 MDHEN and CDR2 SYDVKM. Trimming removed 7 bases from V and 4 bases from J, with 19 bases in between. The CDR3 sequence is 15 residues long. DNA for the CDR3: TGTGCCAGCACCCTAGCGAGTAGGAGCAGCTATGGCTACACCTTC. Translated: CASTLASRSSYGYTF.

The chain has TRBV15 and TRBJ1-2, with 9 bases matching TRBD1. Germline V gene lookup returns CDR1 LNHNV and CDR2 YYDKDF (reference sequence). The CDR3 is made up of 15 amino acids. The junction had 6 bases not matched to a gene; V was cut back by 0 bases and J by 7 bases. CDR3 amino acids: CATSRDKGTGSGYTF. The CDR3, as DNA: TGTGCCACCAGCAGAGATAAAGGGACAGGGTCTGGCTACACCTTC.

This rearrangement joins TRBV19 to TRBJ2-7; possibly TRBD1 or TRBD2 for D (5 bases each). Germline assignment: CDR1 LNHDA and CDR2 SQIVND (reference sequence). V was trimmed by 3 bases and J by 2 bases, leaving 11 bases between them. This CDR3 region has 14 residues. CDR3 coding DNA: TGTGCCAGTAGTATTGGTTGGGGGACCTACGAGCAGTACTTC. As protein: CASSIGWGTYEQYF.

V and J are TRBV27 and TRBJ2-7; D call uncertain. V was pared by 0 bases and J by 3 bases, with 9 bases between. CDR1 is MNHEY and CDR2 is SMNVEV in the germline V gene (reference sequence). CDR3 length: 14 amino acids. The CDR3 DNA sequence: TGTGCCAGCAGTTTATCTCGAGCGAACTACGAGCAGTACTTC. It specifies CASSLSRANYEQYF.

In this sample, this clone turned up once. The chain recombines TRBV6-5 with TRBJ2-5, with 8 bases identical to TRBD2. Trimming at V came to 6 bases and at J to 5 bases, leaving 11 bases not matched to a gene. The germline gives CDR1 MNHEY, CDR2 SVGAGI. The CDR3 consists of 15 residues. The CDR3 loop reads CASSQTSGRRETQYF. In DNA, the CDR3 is TGTGCCAGCAGCCAAACTAGCGGCAGGCGGGAGACCCAGTACTTC.

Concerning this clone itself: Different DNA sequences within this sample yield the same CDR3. Here the CDR3 DNA reads TGCGCCAGCAGCACTGACTCCAGCGGCTACAATGAGCAGTTCTTC. Encoded protein: CASSTDSSGYNEQFF. J is TRBJ2-1 and V is TRBV5-1, with TRBD2 as a possible D gene (5 bases). The CDR3 loop spans 15 amino acids. The V end was cut by 4 bases, the J end by 3 bases, with 14 bases between. Germline-derived CDR1 and CDR2 are SGHRS and YFSETQ.

CDR3: CASSSGLAGEDTQYF. As DNA, the CDR3 is TGTGCCAGCAGTTCGGGACTAGCGGGAGAAGATACGCAGTATTTT. The rearrangement links TRBV27 to TRBJ2-3, with 14 bases that match TRBD2. J lost 5 bases, V lost 4 bases, and 2 bases had no gene match. CDR1 is MNHEY and CDR2 is SMNVEV in the germline V gene (reference sequence). The CDR3 consists of 15 residues.

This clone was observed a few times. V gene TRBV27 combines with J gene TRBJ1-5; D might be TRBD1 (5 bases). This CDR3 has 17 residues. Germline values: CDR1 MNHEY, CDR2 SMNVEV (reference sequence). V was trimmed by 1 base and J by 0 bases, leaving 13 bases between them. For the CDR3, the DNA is TGTGCCAGCAGTTTATACTGGGACGTAGGTAGCAATCAGCCCCAGCATTTT. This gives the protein CASSLYWDVGSNQPQHF.

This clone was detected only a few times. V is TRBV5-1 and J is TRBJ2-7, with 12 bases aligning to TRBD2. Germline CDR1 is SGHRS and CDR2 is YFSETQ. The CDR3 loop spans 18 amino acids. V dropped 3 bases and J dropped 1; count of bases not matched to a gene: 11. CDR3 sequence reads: CASSWKGTSGPSSYEQYF. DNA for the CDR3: TGCGCCAGCAGCTGGAAGGGGACTAGCGGGCCCTCATCCTACGAGCAGTACTTC.

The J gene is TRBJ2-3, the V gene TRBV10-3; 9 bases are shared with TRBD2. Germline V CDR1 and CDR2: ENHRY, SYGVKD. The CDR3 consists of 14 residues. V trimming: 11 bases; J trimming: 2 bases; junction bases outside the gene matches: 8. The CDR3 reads CAEGEREDTDTQYF. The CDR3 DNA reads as TGTGCCGAGGGGGAGCGGGAGGACACAGATACGCAGTATTTT.

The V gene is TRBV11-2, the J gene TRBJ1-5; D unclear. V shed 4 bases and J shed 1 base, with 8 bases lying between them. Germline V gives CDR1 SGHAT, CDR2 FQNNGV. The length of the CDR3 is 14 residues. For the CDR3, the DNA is TGTGCCAGCAGCTACCCCCCGAGCAATCAGCCCCAGCATTTT. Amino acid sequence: CASSYPPSNQPQHF. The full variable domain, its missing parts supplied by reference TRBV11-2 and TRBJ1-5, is EAGVAQSPRYKIIEKRQSVAFWCNPISGHATLYWYQQILGQGPKLLIQFQNNGVVDDSQLPKDRFSAERLKGVDSTLKIQPAKLEDSAVYLCASSYPPSNQPQHFGDGTRLSIL.

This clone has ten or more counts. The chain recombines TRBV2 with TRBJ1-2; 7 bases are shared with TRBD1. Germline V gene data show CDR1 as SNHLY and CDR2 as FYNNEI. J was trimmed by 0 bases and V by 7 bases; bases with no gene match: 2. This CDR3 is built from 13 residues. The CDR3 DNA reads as TGTGCCAGCAAGGGACAGACTAACTATGGCTACACCTTC. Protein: CASKGQTNYGYTF.

CDR3 loop: CASSHTGTKNTEAFF. DNA for the CDR3: TGTGCCAGCTCCCACACCGGGACAAAGAACACTGAAGCTTTCTTT. The V and J genes are TRBV18 and TRBJ1-1, with a tentative D call TRBD1 (6 bases). In germline, CDR1 is KGHSH, CDR2 LQKENI. The CDR3 sequence is 15 residues long. Trimming stripped 6 bases from V and 1 base from J, with 15 bases between.

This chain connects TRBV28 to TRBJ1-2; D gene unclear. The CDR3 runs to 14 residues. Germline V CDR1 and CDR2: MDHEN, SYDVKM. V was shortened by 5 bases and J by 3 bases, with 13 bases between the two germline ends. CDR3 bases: TGTGCCAGCAGTCTAACCTCAATGGACTATGGCTACACCTTC. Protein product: CASSLTSMDYGYTF.

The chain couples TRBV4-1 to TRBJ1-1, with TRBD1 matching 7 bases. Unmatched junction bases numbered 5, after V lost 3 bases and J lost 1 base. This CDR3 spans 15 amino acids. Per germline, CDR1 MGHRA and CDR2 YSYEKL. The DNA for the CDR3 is TGCGCCAGCAGCCATAAGGGGACAGCGAACACTGAAGCTTTCTTT. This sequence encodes CASSHKGTANTEAFF.

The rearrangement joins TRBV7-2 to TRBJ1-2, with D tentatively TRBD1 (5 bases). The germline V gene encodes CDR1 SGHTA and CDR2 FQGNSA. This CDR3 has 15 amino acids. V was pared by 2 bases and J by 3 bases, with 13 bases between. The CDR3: CASSLSGLGYYGYTF. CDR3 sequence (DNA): TGTGCCAGCAGCTTATCAGGGCTAGGCTACTATGGCTACACCTTC.

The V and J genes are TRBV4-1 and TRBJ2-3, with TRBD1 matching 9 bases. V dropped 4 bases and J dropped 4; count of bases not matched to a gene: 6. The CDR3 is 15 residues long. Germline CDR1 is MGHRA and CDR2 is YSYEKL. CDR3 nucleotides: TGCGCCAGCAGCCGGGACAGGGATAGGTCAGATACGCAGTATTTT. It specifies CASSRDRDRSDTQYF.

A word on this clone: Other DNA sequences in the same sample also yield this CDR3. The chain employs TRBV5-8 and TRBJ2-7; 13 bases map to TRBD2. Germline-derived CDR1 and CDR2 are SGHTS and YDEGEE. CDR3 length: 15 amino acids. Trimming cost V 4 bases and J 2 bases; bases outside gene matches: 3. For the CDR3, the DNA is TGTGCCAGCAGCCGCGGACTAGCGGGGGCCTACGAGCAGTACTTC. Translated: CASSRGLAGAYEQYF.